The rows below give T cell receptor beta chains drawn from one sample of a study of blood T cell repertoires in COVID-19. Libraries were prepared by immunoSEQ multiplex PCR; TCRdb keeps only in-frame clonotypes and omits some of them. The table has roughly 77,000 clones, approximately 80% seen once. The specimen sequenced was peripheral blood. Source of these receptors: a woman in her seventies with acute or convalescent COVID-19. Each CDR3 is given with its conserved first and last residue. The order of the fields is clone size, V gene, J gene, CDR3 protein. The size entry is marked missing in some rows and otherwise reads once, few, many or a size class.

clone_size: few
v_call: TRBV7-2
j_call: TRBJ2-2
cdr3_aa: CATHSGGGNTGELFF

clone_size: NA
v_call: TRBV7-6
j_call: TRBJ2-5
cdr3_aa: CASSLPGGRRETQYF

clone_size: NA
v_call: TRBV7-9
j_call: TRBJ2-2
cdr3_aa: CASSLGQGAGELFF

clone_size: few
v_call: TRBV27
j_call: TRBJ1-5
cdr3_aa: CASSSTGDWEPQHF

clone_size: few
v_call: TRBV21-1
j_call: TRBJ1-1
cdr3_aa: CASSKKSTGQGARRNTEAFF

clone_size: NA
v_call: TRBV5-4
j_call: TRBJ2-5
cdr3_aa: CASSLGLAGGETQYF

clone_size: NA
v_call: TRBV27
j_call: TRBJ1-6
cdr3_aa: CASSLWSTGGVNSPLHF

clone_size: NA
v_call: TRBV15
j_call: TRBJ2-3
cdr3_aa: CATSSIGGLAGGFKADTQYF

clone_size: NA
v_call: TRBV6-1
j_call: TRBJ1-3
cdr3_aa: CASSEIRAGNTIYF

clone_size: NA
v_call: TRBV18
j_call: TRBJ1-1
cdr3_aa: CASSPLASREMNTEAFF

clone_size: NA
v_call: TRBV19
j_call: TRBJ1-3
cdr3_aa: CASSTGSSGNTIYF

clone_size: NA
v_call: TRBV18
j_call: TRBJ2-5
cdr3_aa: CASSEPGQAGTQYF

clone_size: NA
v_call: TRBV7-9
j_call: TRBJ1-2
cdr3_aa: CASSYVGSYGYTF

clone_size: NA
v_call: TRBV15
j_call: TRBJ1-2
cdr3_aa: CATSRGRTANYGYTF

clone_size: NA
v_call: TRBV24-1
j_call: TRBJ2-2
cdr3_aa: CATSDLGGRGGSGANTGELFF

clone_size: NA
v_call: TRBV15
j_call: TRBJ1-5
cdr3_aa: CATSAGTGSFNQPQHF

clone_size: NA
v_call: TRBV27
j_call: TRBJ2-7
cdr3_aa: CASSFRGYSYEQYF

clone_size: NA
v_call: TRBV2
j_call: TRBJ2-5
cdr3_aa: CASSPPTSGGGETQYF

clone_size: NA
v_call: TRBV6-5
j_call: TRBJ2-7
cdr3_aa: CASSYRQAGYEQYF

clone_size: few
v_call: TRBV4-2
j_call: TRBJ1-5
cdr3_aa: CASSQDLHAAIEPQHF

clone_size: NA
v_call: TRBV19
j_call: TRBJ1-6
cdr3_aa: CASSIGDRVVSPLHF

clone_size: NA
v_call: TRBV23-1
j_call: TRBJ1-5
cdr3_aa: CASSQPYTGDGSNQPQHF

clone_size: NA
v_call: TRBV2
j_call: TRBJ2-7
cdr3_aa: CASSSGLSYEQYF

clone_size: few
v_call: TRBV6-5
j_call: TRBJ1-2
cdr3_aa: CASSRGLVPNYGYTF

clone_size: once
v_call: TRBV4-3
j_call: TRBJ2-7
cdr3_aa: CASSQTGGAEEQYF

clone_size: NA
v_call: TRBV4-3
j_call: TRBJ2-7
cdr3_aa: CASSHTRTGGFEQYF

clone_size: NA
v_call: TRBV5-5
j_call: TRBJ2-3
cdr3_aa: CASSRQPGTGRTDTQYF

clone_size: NA
v_call: TRBV29-1
j_call: TRBJ1-1
cdr3_aa: CSVEATGGWTEAFF

clone_size: NA
v_call: TRBV5-1
j_call: TRBJ2-3
cdr3_aa: CASSDGQGGDTQYF

clone_size: once
v_call: TRBV5-1
j_call: TRBJ1-1
cdr3_aa: CASSLGRTEAFF

clone_size: few
v_call: TRBV19
j_call: TRBJ1-1
cdr3_aa: CASRPDRRDRGFEAFF

clone_size: NA
v_call: TRBV6-2/TRBV6-3
j_call: TRBJ1-1
cdr3_aa: CASSYQGWAGVHTEAFF

clone_size: NA
v_call: TRBV7-8
j_call: TRBJ2-3
cdr3_aa: CASSSEAAGGVLEDTQYF

clone_size: NA
v_call: TRBV5-6
j_call: TRBJ2-5
cdr3_aa: CASSRGGQGGAGETQYF

clone_size: once
v_call: TRBV7-2
j_call: TRBJ2-3
cdr3_aa: CASSLGALSTDTQYF

clone_size: few
v_call: TRBV5-6
j_call: TRBJ2-7
cdr3_aa: CASSSTRDRGAYEQYF

clone_size: NA
v_call: TRBV27
j_call: TRBJ2-3
cdr3_aa: CASSQLGLASDTQYF

clone_size: NA
v_call: TRBV10-2
j_call: TRBJ1-3
cdr3_aa: CASASTGSGNTIYF

clone_size: NA
v_call: TRBV4-3
j_call: TRBJ1-3
cdr3_aa: CASSQENLGQGENTIYF

clone_size: few
v_call: TRBV5-1
j_call: TRBJ2-2
cdr3_aa: CASSGGADIRTGELFF

clone_size: NA
v_call: TRBV27
j_call: TRBJ2-1
cdr3_aa: CASSPPGDMFDEQFF

clone_size: NA
v_call: TRBV7-2
j_call: TRBJ2-3
cdr3_aa: CASSPRDRVTDTQYF

clone_size: NA
v_call: TRBV19
j_call: TRBJ1-1
cdr3_aa: CASSIDRTGSEAFF

clone_size: once
v_call: TRBV4-3
j_call: TRBJ1-1
cdr3_aa: CASSQEVGRNTEAFF

clone_size: NA
v_call: TRBV6-2/TRBV6-3
j_call: TRBJ2-5
cdr3_aa: CASSYSKTGVVQETQYF

clone_size: few
v_call: TRBV7-8
j_call: TRBJ1-5
cdr3_aa: CASSLVSTDNQPQHF

clone_size: few
v_call: TRBV5-4
j_call: TRBJ2-7
cdr3_aa: CASSSGWGLSYEQYF

clone_size: NA
v_call: TRBV14
j_call: TRBJ1-6
cdr3_aa: CASSRQGFDSPLHF

clone_size: few
v_call: TRBV12-3/TRBV12-4
j_call: TRBJ1-6
cdr3_aa: CASSFGYNSPLHF

clone_size: NA
v_call: TRBV25-1
j_call: TRBJ1-2
cdr3_aa: CASSENRQGLGYTF